A selection of T cell receptor beta chains follows, all from one sample in a study of cytomegalovirus exposure and HLA in healthy donors. Only in-frame clones appear in the TCRdb table, and some are missing; sequencing was by immunoSEQ multiplex PCR. The sample contains tens of thousands of clones, 78% of which appear only once. Sequencing was performed on PBMCs. The receptors originated from a woman between 40 and 50 years old in good health and CMV-seronegative. Each CDR3 is given with its conserved first and last residue. Each record gives: D gene, J gene, clone size, V gene, CDR3 protein, CDR3 DNA. The D gene is left open where the match is weak. Clone size appears in some rows only: once, few, many, or a class for an expanded clone.

D gene: TRBD1; J gene: TRBJ1-5; clone size: .; V gene: TRBV19; CDR3 protein: CASSRDRGGQPQHF; CDR3 DNA: TGTGCCAGTAGCAGAGACAGGGGCGGTCAGCCCCAGCATTTT
D gene: .; J gene: TRBJ2-7; clone size: .; V gene: TRBV6-1; CDR3 protein: CASKGFPDTLYEQYF; CDR3 DNA: TGTGCCAGCAAGGGGTTTCCGGACACCCTCTACGAGCAGTACTTC
D gene: TRBD2; J gene: TRBJ2-5; clone size: .; V gene: TRBV7-3; CDR3 protein: CASSPSSGSGGETQYF; CDR3 DNA: TGTGCCAGCAGCCCGAGCAGCGGGAGTGGTGGGGAGACCCAGTACTTC
D gene: .; J gene: TRBJ1-3; clone size: .; V gene: TRBV6-5; CDR3 protein: CASSYSRPSSGNTIYF; CDR3 DNA: TGTGCCAGCAGTTACTCCAGGCCGTCCTCTGGAAACACCATATATTTT
D gene: .; J gene: TRBJ1-5; clone size: .; V gene: TRBV5-6; CDR3 protein: CASSLGLYSNQPQHF; CDR3 DNA: TGTGCCAGCAGCTTGGGGCTGTATAGCAATCAGCCCCAGCATTTT
D gene: .; J gene: TRBJ1-1; clone size: .; V gene: TRBV28; CDR3 protein: CASQNTEAFF; CDR3 DNA: TGTGCCAGCCAGAACACTGAAGCTTTCTTT
D gene: TRBD1; J gene: TRBJ2-3; clone size: many; V gene: TRBV28; CDR3 protein: CASSLPTGKGGNTQYF; CDR3 DNA: TGTGCCAGCAGTTTACCGACAGGGAAAGGAGGAAATACGCAGTATTTT
D gene: TRBD2; J gene: TRBJ2-7; clone size: few; V gene: TRBV28; CDR3 protein: CASSSQGLAGSYEQYF; CDR3 DNA: TGTGCCAGCAGTAGCCAGGGACTAGCGGGATCCTACGAGCAGTACTTC
D gene: .; J gene: TRBJ1-4; clone size: .; V gene: TRBV30; CDR3 protein: CAWRGWSEKLFF; CDR3 DNA: TGTGCCTGGCGGGGGTGGAGTGAAAAACTGTTTTTT
D gene: .; J gene: TRBJ1-1; clone size: .; V gene: TRBV29-1; CDR3 protein: CSGSEGGNTEAFF; CDR3 DNA: TGCAGCGGATCCGAGGGCGGGAACACTGAAGCTTTCTTT
D gene: .; J gene: TRBJ2-7; clone size: .; V gene: TRBV5-3; CDR3 protein: CASPGRLSSYEQYF; CDR3 DNA: TGTGCCAGTCCAGGGCGACTGAGCTCCTACGAGCAGTACTTC
D gene: TRBD1; J gene: TRBJ2-7; clone size: once; V gene: TRBV19; CDR3 protein: CASSIADRGYEQYF; CDR3 DNA: TGTGCCAGTAGTATAGCTGACAGGGGATACGAGCAGTACTTC
D gene: TRBD2; J gene: TRBJ2-1; clone size: .; V gene: TRBV9; CDR3 protein: CASSVAPGLAGVGEQFF; CDR3 DNA: TGTGCCAGCAGCGTCGCCCCGGGACTAGCGGGAGTAGGTGAGCAGTTCTTC
D gene: TRBD2; J gene: TRBJ2-3; clone size: .; V gene: TRBV19; CDR3 protein: CASSISGRSDTQYF; CDR3 DNA: TGTGCCAGTAGCATTAGCGGGAGATCGGATACGCAGTATTTT
D gene: TRBD1; J gene: TRBJ1-5; clone size: .; V gene: TRBV28; CDR3 protein: CASSNRQGAGSNQPQHF; CDR3 DNA: TGTGCCAGCAGCAATCGACAGGGGGCGGGCAGCAATCAGCCCCAGCATTTT
D gene: .; J gene: TRBJ1-5; clone size: few; V gene: TRBV6-5; CDR3 protein: CASRSGYGNQPQHF; CDR3 DNA: TGTGCCAGCAGATCAGGGTACGGCAATCAGCCCCAGCATTTT
D gene: .; J gene: TRBJ1-6; clone size: .; V gene: TRBV5-6; CDR3 protein: CASTHSPQGNSPLHF; CDR3 DNA: TGTGCCAGCACCCACAGCCCTCAGGGGAATTCACCCCTCCACTTT
D gene: TRBD1; J gene: TRBJ2-3; clone size: .; V gene: TRBV19; CDR3 protein: CASSKGQGASTDTQYF; CDR3 DNA: TGTGCCAGTAGTAAGGGACAGGGGGCTAGCACAGATACGCAGTATTTT
D gene: TRBD1; J gene: TRBJ2-1; clone size: few; V gene: TRBV7-9; CDR3 protein: CASSLTGQGRNEQFF; CDR3 DNA: TGTGCCAGCAGCTTAACGGGACAGGGGCGCAATGAGCAGTTCTTC
D gene: .; J gene: TRBJ2-3; clone size: .; V gene: TRBV6-5; CDR3 protein: CASSSQWSQSDTQYF; CDR3 DNA: TGTGCCAGCAGTTCCCAGTGGTCCCAGTCAGATACGCAGTATTTT
D gene: TRBD1; J gene: TRBJ2-2; clone size: .; V gene: TRBV2; CDR3 protein: CASSARGLVTGELFF; CDR3 DNA: TGTGCCAGCAGTGCCAGGGGGCTGGTCACCGGGGAGCTGTTTTTT
D gene: TRBD1; J gene: TRBJ2-7; clone size: .; V gene: TRBV29-1; CDR3 protein: CSVGQGLAGEQYF; CDR3 DNA: TGCAGCGTTGGACAGGGTCTAGCCGGCGAGCAGTACTTC
D gene: .; J gene: TRBJ1-5; clone size: .; V gene: TRBV18; CDR3 protein: CASSSTPGGQPQHF; CDR3 DNA: TGTGCCAGCTCATCGACGCCCGGCGGGCAGCCCCAGCATTTT
D gene: TRBD2; J gene: TRBJ2-1; clone size: once; V gene: TRBV5-4; CDR3 protein: CASSEAGTSSYNEQFF; CDR3 DNA: TGTGCCAGCAGCGAGGCCGGGACTAGCTCCTACAATGAGCAGTTCTTC
D gene: TRBD1; J gene: TRBJ2-5; clone size: .; V gene: TRBV5-1; CDR3 protein: CASRQTGVETQYF; CDR3 DNA: TGCGCCAGCAGACAGACAGGGGTTGAGACCCAGTACTTC
D gene: TRBD1; J gene: TRBJ2-1; clone size: few; V gene: TRBV29-1; CDR3 protein: CSVGTGQIGNEQFF; CDR3 DNA: TGCAGCGTAGGGACAGGGCAAATAGGAAATGAGCAGTTCTTC
D gene: TRBD1; J gene: TRBJ1-2; clone size: .; V gene: TRBV27; CDR3 protein: CASSSRGPSYGYTF; CDR3 DNA: TGTGCCAGCAGTTCCAGGGGGCCGTCCTATGGCTACACCTTC
D gene: .; J gene: TRBJ2-5; clone size: .; V gene: TRBV9; CDR3 protein: CASSGRQDLGLPQETQYF; CDR3 DNA: TGTGCCAGCAGCGGTAGACAGGACTTAGGCTTACCCCAAGAGACCCAGTACTTC
D gene: .; J gene: TRBJ2-5; clone size: .; V gene: TRBV5-1; CDR3 protein: CASSLGTGVPQYF; CDR3 DNA: TGCGCCAGCAGCTTGGGCACGGGGGTGCCCCAGTACTTC
D gene: .; J gene: TRBJ2-7; clone size: .; V gene: TRBV6-6; CDR3 protein: CASTIIPGGYEQYF; CDR3 DNA: TGTGCCAGCACCATTATCCCCGGCGGCTACGAGCAGTACTTC
D gene: TRBD1; J gene: TRBJ2-7; clone size: few; V gene: TRBV27; CDR3 protein: CASSAPGTGIHEQYF; CDR3 DNA: TGTGCCAGCAGTGCCCCCGGGACAGGGATCCACGAGCAGTACTTC
D gene: .; J gene: TRBJ1-3; clone size: .; V gene: TRBV19; CDR3 protein: CASAPGGQGNTIYF; CDR3 DNA: TGTGCCAGTGCTCCGGGCGGGCAAGGAAACACCATATATTTT
D gene: .; J gene: TRBJ1-1; clone size: few; V gene: TRBV4-2; CDR3 protein: CASSQEERGSTEAFF; CDR3 DNA: TGTGCCAGCAGCCAAGAAGAACGAGGGAGCACTGAAGCTTTCTTT